This T cell receptor beta chain comes out of a study of regulatory T cells in long-lasting Graves disease. Through Arm-PCR of CDR3 regions and iRepertoire HTBI primers, TCR beta libraries were built. From the multiplex PCR reads, TCRdb called clonotypes with MiXCR, one entry per CDR3 protein. The data show some 490,000 distinct CDR3 sequences, approximately 12% seen once. This clonotype was recorded at least ten times. This sample's time point: newly diagnosed GD, antithyroid drugs for less than 3 months. Extracted RNA from PBMCs served as the source of the TCR library. The germline CDR1 and CDR2 sequences are MNHNS and SASEGT. The length of the CDR3 is 14 residues. V was trimmed by 7 bases and J by 4 bases, leaving 16 bases between them. The same sample was also studied in work on T cells in Graves' hyperthyroidism and ophthalmopathy. That publication notes: Exclusion of patients followed from uncontrolled infection, other autoimmune disease, pregnancy or lactation. TCR CDR3 regions were first amplified by RT-PCR with HTBI primers.

This rearrangement joins TRBV6-1 to TRBJ1-2; D perhaps matches TRBD1 (6 bases). The TCR was taken from a woman in her thirties with Graves disease. This material consisted of peripheral blood mononuclear cells (PBMCs), taken at new diagnosis, from a patient treated with antithyroid drugs. In DNA, the CDR3 is TGTGCCAGCACCGCCAGGGGTTACGGCTATGGCTACACCTTC. This encodes CASTARGYGYGYTF.